The 17 T cell receptor beta chains below come from one sample, sequenced in a study of a mutant IDH1 vaccine in newly diagnosed glioma. Time point denoted: baseline, week 1 (first vaccination visit). Noted treatment: pre-vaccination baseline after standard-of-care therapy. Data came from immunoSEQ multiplex PCR; TCRdb stores just in-frame clones and leaves some out. The table includes about 38,000 clones, roughly 80% detected once. Material: PBMCs, obtained from a glioma patient treated with radiotherapy, temozolomide or both. The receptors were gathered from a man aged 40-49 years with glioma. Some clones in this sample may be carry-over from other donors' samples.

J is TRBJ1-2 and V is TRBV18, with D perhaps TRBD1 (5 bases). The germline CDR1 and CDR2 sequences are KGHSH and LQKENI. The CDR3 contains 15 residues. V was trimmed by 8 bases and J by 7 bases, leaving 23 bases between them. DNA for the CDR3: TGTGCCAGCACGGGGGAGAGCCGCCGGACGTCTGGCTACACCTTC. Translating gives CASTGESRRTSGYTF.

J is TRBJ2-7 and V is TRBV4-2, with 9 bases that match TRBD2. The germline V gene has CDR1 LGHNA and CDR2 YNFKEQ. The CDR3 loop spans 17 amino acids. Trimming removed 0 bases from V and 4 bases from J; junction bases left unmatched: 10. CDR3: CASSQDANLAGWYEQYF. The CDR3 nucleotides read TGTGCCAGCAGCCAAGATGCTAACCTAGCGGGGTGGTACGAGCAGTACTTC.

V gene TRBV6-5 combines with J gene TRBJ2-7; the match to TRBD1 covers 8 bases. The trim removed 5 bases at V and 0 bases at J, leaving 6 bases unmatched. This CDR3 is built from 15 residues. From germline, CDR1 is MNHEY and CDR2 SVGAGI. The CDR3 loop is CASSTPTGASYEQYF. CDR3 nucleotides: TGTGCCAGCAGTACACCGACAGGGGCCTCCTACGAGCAGTACTTC.

The chain links TRBV5-6 to TRBJ1-3; TRBD1 agrees at 8 bases. The CDR3 is made up of 16 amino acids. V was clipped by 4 bases and J by 0 bases; unmatched bases: 6. Germline assignment: CDR1 SGHDT and CDR2 YYEEEE. The DNA of the CDR3 is TGTGCCAGCAGCGTAAACAGGGGGACCTCTGGAAACACCATATATTTT. It is translated as CASSVNRGTSGNTIYF.

The chain is built from TRBV29-1 and TRBJ2-5; D is undetermined. Matching the DNA end better, TRBJ2-7 makes the J call doubtful. The CDR3 totals 10 residues. CDR1 and CDR2 from the germline V gene are SQVTM and ANQGSEA. CDR3 in amino acids: CSVLSDEQYF. CDR3 DNA: TGCAGCGTACTCAGTGACGAGCAGTACTTC.

V and J are TRBV4-1 and TRBJ2-2; D is undetermined. V lost 4 bases to trimming and J lost 1 base, with 16 bases between them. From germline, CDR1 is MGHRA and CDR2 YSYEKL. The CDR3 extends over 17 amino acids. The CDR3 is CASSRGPKGGNTGELFF. For the CDR3, the DNA is TGCGCCAGCAGCCGCGGCCCTAAGGGCGGGAACACCGGGGAGCTGTTTTTT.

The chain combines TRBV5-8 with TRBJ2-1, with 10 bases lining up with TRBD2. Germline assignment: CDR1 SGHTS and CDR2 YDEGEE. V gave up 6 bases and J gave up 9 bases; unmatched junction bases: 12. The CDR3 is made up of 15 amino acids. CDR3 sequence reads: CASTPWLAGAGEQFF. In nucleotides, the CDR3 is TGTGCCAGCACCCCCTGGCTAGCGGGGGCGGGTGAGCAGTTCTTC.

This sequence joins TRBV5-1 and TRBJ1-6; weak D call: TRBD1 (5 bases). The CDR3 is 15 amino acids. Germline V lookup: CDR1 SGHRS, CDR2 YFSETQ. The V end was cut by 2 bases, the J end by 8 bases, with 14 bases between. The CDR3 protein is CASSLGTLKDSPLHF. The DNA of the CDR3 is TGCGCCAGCAGCTTAGGGACCCTCAAGGATTCACCCCTCCACTTT.

The chain couples TRBV7-2 to TRBJ2-3; D is possibly TRBD2 (6 bases). Germline lookup yields CDR1 SGHTA and CDR2 FQGNSA. V shed 1 base and J shed 5 bases, with 13 bases lying between them. CDR3 size: 15 residues. This chain's CDR3 is CASSLGPSEGDTQYF. The CDR3 DNA follows: TGTGCCAGCAGCTTAGGGCCTAGCGAAGGAGATACGCAGTATTTT.

The chain couples TRBV7-2 to TRBJ2-1; D tentatively reads TRBD1 or TRBD2 (5 bases each). The CDR3 consists of 15 residues. Germline V gives CDR1 SGHTA, CDR2 FQGNSA. Trimming removed 6 bases at V and 0 bases at J, with 12 bases between. CDR3 in amino acids: CASRRDRSSYNEQFF. Written as DNA, the CDR3 is TGTGCCAGCAGGAGGGACCGTAGCTCCTACAATGAGCAGTTCTTC.

The chain joins TRBV9 to TRBJ2-2; D is possibly TRBD1 (5 bases). The ends were cut back, 0 bases at V and 5 bases at J, with 5 bases in the middle. Germline assignment: CDR1 SGDLS and CDR2 YYNGEE. CDR3 length: 13 amino acids. The CDR3 coding sequence is TGTGCCAGCAGCGTAGAGGGGACCGGGGAGCTGTTTTTT. As protein: CASSVEGTGELFF.

For the CDR3, the DNA is TGCGCCAGCAGCCAAGATTTCCCACTCTCCTATAATTCACCCCTCCACTTT. Protein sequence: CASSQDFPLSYNSPLHF. J is TRBJ1-6 and V is TRBV4-3; D gene unclear. Germline lookup yields CDR1 LGHNA and CDR2 YSLEER. Trimming shortened V by 0 bases and J by 0 bases, and 9 bases separated the two germline ends. The CDR3 extends over 17 amino acids.

This sequence joins TRBV18 and TRBJ2-2; D possibly uses TRBD1 or TRBD2 (7 bases each). Trimming took 3 bases from V and 6 from J, leaving 14 bases between them. CDR1 and CDR2 from the germline V gene are KGHSH and LQKENI. This CDR3 comprises 15 residues. CDR3 protein: CASSPQGGLAGELFF. The CDR3 nucleotides read TGTGCCAGCTCACCCCAGGGGGGGCTCGCCGGGGAGCTGTTTTTT.

This chain uses TRBV4-2 with TRBJ1-4, with 7 bases lining up with TRBD1. The CDR3 length is 15 residues. Per the germline V gene, CDR1 is LGHNA and CDR2 is YNFKEQ. V gave up 4 bases and J gave up 4 bases; unmatched junction bases: 6. The CDR3: CASSRPRDSNEKLFF. For the CDR3, the DNA is TGTGCCAGCAGCCGCCCTCGGGACAGTAATGAAAAACTGTTTTTT.

V is TRBV7-6 and J is TRBJ1-1; no firm D call. V was shortened by 1 base and J by 2 bases, with 5 bases between the two germline ends. Germline V gene data show CDR1 as SGHVS and CDR2 as FNYEAQ. The CDR3 is made up of 13 amino acids. The CDR3 sequence: CASSLVGNTEAFF. The CDR3 DNA sequence: TGTGCCAGCAGCTTAGTCGGAAACACTGAAGCTTTCTTT.

The chain carries TRBV7-8 and TRBJ2-3; D gene uncertain. Per the germline V gene, CDR1 is SGHVS and CDR2 is FQNEAQ. Trimming pared 0 bases from V and 3 bases from J, leaving 4 bases between. The CDR3 consists of 13 residues. The CDR3 protein is CASSLAHTDTQYF. The CDR3 coding sequence is TGTGCCAGCAGCTTAGCCCATACAGATACGCAGTATTTT.

The chain recombines TRBV11-1 with TRBJ1-1; D is unclear. Trimming pared 7 bases from V and 4 bases from J, leaving 19 bases between. The CDR3 has 15 amino acids. The germline V gene encodes CDR1 SGHAT and CDR2 FQDESV (reference sequence). Here the CDR3 DNA reads TGTGCCAGCACCCCGGACCTCACGCGGAGCACTGAAGCTTTCTTT. Its protein is CASTPDLTRSTEAFF.